Presented here are 5 T cell receptor beta chains from one specimen sequenced in a study of response to subunit inactivated influenza vaccine. TCRdb analysed the RT-PCR reads with MiXCR anew, one entry per CDR3 protein. The sample includes 450,000 to 700,000 distinct CDR3 sequences, 13% to 15% of them seen just once. The source material was PBMCs from blood, sampled 12 days after vaccination. These receptors were collected from a man aged 45-65 years who received an inactivated influenza vaccine.

This chain joins TRBV20-1 and TRBJ2-1; 10 bases match TRBD2. This CDR3 spans 13 amino acids. The germline CDR1 and CDR2 sequences are DFQATT and SNEGSKA (reference sequence). Unmatched junction bases numbered 7, after V lost 5 bases and J lost 9 bases. The CDR3: CSAGASGSIEQFF. The CDR3 DNA is TGCAGTGCTGGGGCTAGCGGGAGCATTGAGCAGTTCTTC.

This clonotype showed up just a few times. V and J are TRBV20-1 and TRBJ2-5; D tentatively reads TRBD1 or TRBD2 (5 bases each). The CDR3 runs to 15 residues. V lost 0 bases and J lost 4, with 15 bases in between. CDR1 is DFQATT, CDR2 SNEGSKA, per germline (reference sequence). The CDR3 is CSARDLPGRGETQYF. The CDR3, as DNA: TGCAGTGCTAGAGATCTCCCAGGGAGAGGAGAGACCCAGTACTTC.

The CDR3 sequence: CASSPLAGGPDTQYF. CDR3 DNA sequence: TGTGCCAGCAGCCCTCTAGCGGGGGGTCCAGATACGCAGTATTTT. The chain uses TRBV7-9 and TRBJ2-3, with 11 bases identical to TRBD2. Germline assignment: CDR1 SEHNR and CDR2 FQNEAQ (reference sequence). Unmatched junction bases numbered 5, after V lost 5 bases and J lost 4 bases. The CDR3 sequence is 15 residues long.

In this sample, this clonotype turned up a few times. The V gene is TRBV19, the J gene TRBJ1-1; D is undetermined. The V gene's germline CDR1 is LNHDA and CDR2 SQIVND (reference sequence). Trimming removed 4 bases at V and 10 bases at J, with 10 bases between. The CDR3 runs to 11 residues. CDR3 amino acids: CASSRLYAAFF. The DNA for the CDR3 is TGTGCCAGTAGTAGGTTGTATGCAGCTTTCTTT.

V is TRBV3-1 and J is TRBJ2-1, with D tentatively TRBD2 (5 bases). CDR3 length: 15 residues. Trimming removed 2 bases at V and 8 bases at J, with 16 bases between. The V gene's germline CDR1 is LGHDT and CDR2 YNNKEL (reference sequence). The CDR3 DNA sequence: TGTGCCAGCAGCCAATTTGAAGGGCTAGCCGATGAGCAGTTCTTC. This codes for CASSQFEGLADEQFF.